This record concerns one TCR beta chain sequence. Some clones are missing from TCRdb's copy, which holds only in-frame ones; the method was immunoSEQ multiplex PCR. The sample lists approximately 500,000 clones; about four fifths were seen once. The V segment lost 2 bases and the J segment 1 base; nucleotides outside the gene matches: 6. The CDR3 consists of 15 residues. The V gene's germline CDR1 is SGHKS and CDR2 YYEKEE (reference sequence). Caucasian adults residing in Nashville, Tennessee made up all the donors. The data were taken from a study of shared clonotypes between healthy human individuals.

The V call is TRBV5-5, the J call TRBJ2-7; TRBD1 matches at 7 bases. The sequencing sample was made of PBMCs. The sequence was collected from a woman aged 40 to 49 in good health. Some clones in this sample may be carry-over from other donors' samples. The CDR3 is CASSFSQGYSYEQYF. In DNA, the CDR3 is TGTGCCAGCAGCTTCTCACAGGGGTATTCCTACGAGCAGTACTTC.